This passage covers 9 T cell receptor beta chains from one sample sequenced in a study of T cells in Graves' hyperthyroidism and ophthalmopathy (dated by TCRdb to the late 2010s). Libraries came from multiplex PCR. The data were produced on an Illumina HiSeq 2000. TCR beta CDR3 regions were amplified from RNA transcripts. A first-round RT-PCR of the TCR CDR3 used the HTBI primer set with the Qiagen OneStep RT-PCR kit. TCRdb trimmed the raw reads at Q25, called clones with MiXCR and kept productive beta chains. Identical CDR3 protein sequences are pooled into one entry, listed with their most common genes and DNA. The sample has about 690,000 distinct CDR3 sequences on record, 15% to 20% of them singletons. 15% to 17% of the sample rests with the top ten. The sample was blood. All receptors derive from a middle-aged man with Graves' hyperthyroidism.

There are a few counts of this clonotype. V and J are TRBV30 and TRBJ2-1, with D perhaps given as TRBD1 or TRBD2 (5 bases each). This CDR3 comprises 13 residues. CDR1 and CDR2 (germline): GTSNPN, SVGIG (reference sequence). V was clipped by 2 bases and J by 4 bases, with 9 bases between them. CDR3 nucleotide sequence: TGTGCCTGGAGTCGGGGACCTTACAATGAGCAGTTCTTC. Translating gives CAWSRGPYNEQFF. Full variable domain (missing parts from reference TRBV30 and TRBJ2-1): SQTIHQWPATLVQPVGSPLSLECTVEGTSNPNLYWYRQAAGRGLQLLFYSVGIGQISSEVPQNLSASRPQDRQFILSSKKLLLSDSGFYLCAWSRGPYNEQFFGPGTRLTVL.

The chain couples TRBV5-1 to TRBJ1-5; 8 bases map to TRBD1. V lost 3 bases, J lost 3 bases, and 5 bases stayed unmatched. Germline CDR1 is SGHRS and CDR2 is YFSETQ. The CDR3 is 15 residues long. Written as DNA, the CDR3 is TGCGCCAGCAGCTGGACAGGGATCGACAATCAGCCCCAGCATTTT. Its translation is CASSWTGIDNQPQHF.

This clonotype was picked up many times. The V call is TRBV7-2, the J call TRBJ2-5; a possible D gene is TRBD2 (7 bases). This CDR3 region has 16 residues. Germline-derived CDR1 and CDR2 are SGHTA and FQGNSA. The germline V and J ends were trimmed by 1 base and 1 base, with 13 bases remaining between them. The CDR3 reads CASSLGGGLPQETQYF. As DNA, the CDR3 is TGTGCCAGCAGCTTAGGAGGGGGACTACCCCAAGAGACCCAGTACTTC.

Many counts were recorded for this clonotype. The chain uses TRBV20-1 and TRBJ2-7, with 11 bases matching TRBD2. The germline CDR1 and CDR2 sequences are DFQATT and SNEGSKA (reference sequence). The CDR3 is 14 residues long. V gave up 5 bases and J gave up 0 bases; unmatched junction bases: 3. The CDR3 protein is CSAETSGASYEQYF. CDR3 DNA: TGCAGTGCTGAGACTAGCGGGGCCTCCTACGAGCAGTACTTC.

This clonotype was recorded a few times. This chain links TRBV7-2 with TRBJ2-3, with 7 bases matching TRBD1. CDR3 length: 13 amino acids. J lost 10 bases, V lost 0 bases, and 4 bases had no gene match. Per germline, CDR1 SGHTA and CDR2 FQGNSA. The chain's CDR3 is CASSLARTGAQYF. The DNA for the CDR3 is TGTGCCAGCAGCTTAGCGCGGACAGGAGCGCAGTATTTT.

In this sample, this clonotype turned up a few times. This chain uses TRBV10-3 with TRBJ2-5; the match to TRBD1 covers 9 bases. V was clipped by 6 bases and J by 5 bases; unmatched bases: 7. CDR3 length equals 14 residues. The germline V gene encodes CDR1 ENHRY and CDR2 SYGVKD. CDR3: CAIRADRGYETQYF. The CDR3 bases are TGTGCCATCAGGGCGGACAGGGGATACGAGACCCAGTACTTC.

This clonotype came up a few times. Just one base apart from a much larger clone, this may be a read error. CDR3 sequence reads: CASSYSGRANEQFF. CDR3 coding DNA: TGTGCCAGCAGTTACAGCGGGAGGGCCAATGAGCAGTTCTTC. The rearrangement uses TRBV6-5 and TRBJ2-1; 10 bases fit TRBD2. The germline V gene has CDR1 MNHEY and CDR2 SVGAGI. With 2 bases clipped from V and 6 bases from J, the junction kept 1 base outside the gene matches. The CDR3 is 14 residues long.

This clonotype was seen repeatedly, ten times or more. This rearrangement joins TRBV30 to TRBJ1-1, with 7 bases fitting TRBD1. The CDR3 is made up of 12 amino acids. The V segment lost 3 bases and the J segment 6 bases; nucleotides outside the gene matches: 4. CDR1 and CDR2 (germline): GTSNPN, SVGIG (reference sequence). DNA of the CDR3: TGTGCCTGGAGAATTGACAGGGCTGAAGCTTTCTTT. Amino acids: CAWRIDRAEAFF.

CDR3 amino acids: CASSLTQGNQETQYF. Here the CDR3 DNA reads TGTGCCAGCAGCCTTACCCAGGGGAACCAAGAGACCCAGTACTTC. The chain recombines TRBV11-2 with TRBJ2-5; a weak D match, TRBD1 (6 bases). The CDR3 runs 15 residues. V was pared by 5 bases and J by 0 bases, with 13 bases between. CDR1 and CDR2 from the germline V gene are SGHAT and FQNNGV.